This T cell receptor (beta chain) comes out of a study of regulatory T cells in long-lasting Graves disease. Through Arm-PCR of CDR3 regions and iRepertoire HTBI primers, TCR beta libraries were built. Each CDR3 protein gets one entry after TCRdb re-called the multiplex PCR reads with MiXCR. The data show 620,000 or so distinct CDR3 sequences, around 17% seen once. Of note for this clonotype: Its antigen is not known.

Germline CDR1 is GTSNPN and CDR2 is SVGIG (reference sequence). Trimming took off 7 bases at V and 0 bases at J, with 7 bases between the two ends. The CDR3 consists of 12 residues. The time point: newly diagnosed GD, antithyroid drugs for less than 3 months. Extracted RNA from PBMCs served as the source of the TCR library. Overall study results and limits: Newly diagnosed disease favored TRBV20-1 and TRBJ2-1 over persistent disease.

The sample also formed part of further work on T cells in Graves' hyperthyroidism and ophthalmopathy. This second study notes: In validation, the model predicted ophthalmopathy. These predictions came a median 6.5 months before onset.

Sequences were derived from peripheral blood mononuclear cells (PBMCs), sampled at new diagnosis, from a patient treated with antithyroid drugs. The receptor was isolated from a woman aged 25 to 39 with Graves disease. The rearrangement links TRBV30 to TRBJ1-3; D gene ambiguous. Here the CDR3 reads CAYTVSGNTIYF. The CDR3 DNA is TGTGCCTACACGGTCTCTGGAAACACCATATATTTT.